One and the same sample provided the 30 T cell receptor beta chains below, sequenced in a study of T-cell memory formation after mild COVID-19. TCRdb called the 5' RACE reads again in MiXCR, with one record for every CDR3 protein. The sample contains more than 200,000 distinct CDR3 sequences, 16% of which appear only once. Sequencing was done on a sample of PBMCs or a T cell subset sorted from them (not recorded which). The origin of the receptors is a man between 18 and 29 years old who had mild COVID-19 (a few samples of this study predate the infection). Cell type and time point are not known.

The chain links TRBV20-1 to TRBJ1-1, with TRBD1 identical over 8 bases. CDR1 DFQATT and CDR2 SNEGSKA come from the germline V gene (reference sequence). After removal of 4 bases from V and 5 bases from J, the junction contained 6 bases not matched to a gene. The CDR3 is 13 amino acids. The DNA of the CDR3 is TGCAGTGCTACCCAGGGGGCAGAAACTGAAGCTTTCTTT. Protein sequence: CSATQGAETEAFF.

The CDR3 DNA follows: TGTGCCAGCAGCTTAACACCGGGGGCTGGGGCCAACGTCCTGACTTTC. Translated, it gives CASSLTPGAGANVLTF. The chain couples TRBV7-9 to TRBJ2-6, with TRBD2 as a possible D gene (6 bases). V was cut by 2 bases and J by 2 bases, with 10 bases left in between. The CDR3 length is 16 residues. Germline-derived CDR1 and CDR2 are SEHNR and FQNEAQ (reference sequence).

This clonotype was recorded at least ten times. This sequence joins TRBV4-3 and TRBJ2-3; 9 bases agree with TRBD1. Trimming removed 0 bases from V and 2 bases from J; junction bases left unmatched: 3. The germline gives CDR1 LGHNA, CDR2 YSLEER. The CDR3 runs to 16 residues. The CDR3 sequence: CASSQEGTGITDTQYF. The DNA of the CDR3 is TGCGCCAGCAGCCAAGAAGGGACAGGGATCACAGATACGCAGTATTTT.

The CDR3 sequence is CASRTIGRTEAFF. DNA for the CDR3: TGTGCCAGCAGAACCATTGGGAGGACTGAAGCTTTCTTT. V usage is TRBV12-3 or TRBV12-4 and J usage is TRBJ1-1; D gene ambiguous. The CDR3 runs to 13 residues. Trimming removed 6 bases at V and 5 bases at J, with 13 bases between.

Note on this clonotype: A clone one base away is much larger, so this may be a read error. The chain's CDR3 is CASSRDRVSYYEQFF. CDR3 DNA: TGCGCCAGCAGCCGTGACAGGGTCTCCTACTATGAGCAGTTCTTC. The chain joins TRBV5-1 to TRBJ2-1, with 7 bases that match TRBD1. The CDR3 is made up of 15 amino acids. CDR1 is SGHRS and CDR2 is YFSETQ in the germline V gene.

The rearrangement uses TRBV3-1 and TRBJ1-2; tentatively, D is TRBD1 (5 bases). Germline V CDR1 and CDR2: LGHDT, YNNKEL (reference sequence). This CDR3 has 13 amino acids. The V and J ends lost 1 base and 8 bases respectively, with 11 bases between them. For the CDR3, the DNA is TGTGCCAGCAGCCAAGGGGCAGGGTCCGGCTACACCTTC. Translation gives CASSQGAGSGYTF.

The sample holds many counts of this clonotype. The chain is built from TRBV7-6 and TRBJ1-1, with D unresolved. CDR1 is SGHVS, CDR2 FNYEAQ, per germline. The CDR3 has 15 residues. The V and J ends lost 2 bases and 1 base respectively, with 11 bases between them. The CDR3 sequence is CASSLFETRNTEAFF. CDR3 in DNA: TGTGCCAGCAGCTTATTCGAGACGAGGAACACTGAAGCTTTCTTT. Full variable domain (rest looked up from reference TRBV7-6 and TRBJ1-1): GAGVSQSPRYKVTKRGQDVALRCDPISGHVSLYWYRQALGQGPEFLTYFNYEAQQDKSGLPNDRFSAERPEGSISTLTIQRTEQRDSAMYRCASSLFETRNTEAFFGQGTRLTVV.

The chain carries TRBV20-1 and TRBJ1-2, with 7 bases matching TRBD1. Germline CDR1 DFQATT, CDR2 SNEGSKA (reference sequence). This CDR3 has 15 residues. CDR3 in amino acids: CTPAHRDSGAGGYTF. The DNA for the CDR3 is TGCACCCCAGCCCACCGGGACAGCGGTGCGGGTGGCTACACCTTC.

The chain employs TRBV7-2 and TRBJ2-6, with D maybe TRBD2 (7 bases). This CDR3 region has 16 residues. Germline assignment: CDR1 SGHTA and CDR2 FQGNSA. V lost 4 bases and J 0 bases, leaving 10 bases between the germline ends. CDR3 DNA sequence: TGTGCCAGCAGCTCGGGGGGCCGCTCTGGGGCCAACGTCCTGACTTTC. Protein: CASSSGGRSGANVLTF.

CDR3 sequence reads: CSARDRDGSRGETQYF. The CDR3 coding sequence is TGCAGTGCTAGAGATAGGGACGGGTCTAGGGGGGAGACCCAGTACTTC. The rearrangement uses TRBV20-1 and TRBJ2-5, with a possible D match to TRBD1 (6 bases). Between the trimmed V and J ends, which lost 0 bases and 5 bases, there was a span of 19 bases. From germline, CDR1 is DFQATT and CDR2 SNEGSKA (reference sequence). The CDR3 contains 16 residues.

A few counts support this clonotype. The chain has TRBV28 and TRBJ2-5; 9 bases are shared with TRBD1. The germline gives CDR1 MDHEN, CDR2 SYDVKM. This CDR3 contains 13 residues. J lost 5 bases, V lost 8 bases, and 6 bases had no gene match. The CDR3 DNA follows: TGTGCCAGCGGGACAGGGCGGAGGGAGACCCAGTACTTC. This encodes CASGTGRRETQYF.

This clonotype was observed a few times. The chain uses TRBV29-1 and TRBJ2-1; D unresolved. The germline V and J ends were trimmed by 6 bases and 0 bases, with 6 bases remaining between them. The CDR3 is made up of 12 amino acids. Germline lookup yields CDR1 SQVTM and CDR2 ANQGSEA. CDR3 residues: CSVHSSYNEQFF. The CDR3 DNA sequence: TGCAGCGTGCATAGCTCCTACAATGAGCAGTTCTTC.

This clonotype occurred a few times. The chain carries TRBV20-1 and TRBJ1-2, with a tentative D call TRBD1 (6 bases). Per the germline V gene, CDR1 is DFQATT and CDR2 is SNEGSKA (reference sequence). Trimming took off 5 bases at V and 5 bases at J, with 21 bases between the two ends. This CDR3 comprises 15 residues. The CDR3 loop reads CSALGPGASLYGYTF. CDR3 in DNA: TGCAGTGCTTTGGGACCGGGGGCAAGCCTTTATGGCTACACCTTC.

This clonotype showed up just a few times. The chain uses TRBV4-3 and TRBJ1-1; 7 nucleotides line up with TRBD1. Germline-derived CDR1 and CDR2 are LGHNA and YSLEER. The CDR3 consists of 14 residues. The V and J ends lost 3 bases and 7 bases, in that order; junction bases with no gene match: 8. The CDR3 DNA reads TGCGCCAGCAGCCAGCGGGACAGCGGAATTGAAGCTTTCTTT. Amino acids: CASSQRDSGIEAFF.

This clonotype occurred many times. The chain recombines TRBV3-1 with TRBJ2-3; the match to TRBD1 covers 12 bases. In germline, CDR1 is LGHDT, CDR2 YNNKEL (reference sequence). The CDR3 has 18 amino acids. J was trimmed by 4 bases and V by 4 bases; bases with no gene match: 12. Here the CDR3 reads CASSPRDRGHLDADTQYF. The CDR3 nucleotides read TGTGCCAGCAGCCCCCGGGACAGGGGGCATCTGGACGCAGATACGCAGTATTTT.

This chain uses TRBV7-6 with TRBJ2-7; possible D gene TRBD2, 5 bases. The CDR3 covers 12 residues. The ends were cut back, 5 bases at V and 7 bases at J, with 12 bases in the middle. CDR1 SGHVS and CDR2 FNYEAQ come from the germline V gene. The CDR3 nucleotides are TGTGCCAGCAGCACCGACACGGGGGAGCAGTACGTC. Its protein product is CASSTDTGEQYV.

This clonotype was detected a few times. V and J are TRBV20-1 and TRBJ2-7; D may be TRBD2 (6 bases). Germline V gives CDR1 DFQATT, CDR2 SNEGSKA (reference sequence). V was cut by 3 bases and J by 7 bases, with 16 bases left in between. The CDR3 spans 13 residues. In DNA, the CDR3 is TGCAGTGCTAGTCTGGACTACCCCCGGGAGCAGTACTTC. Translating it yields CSASLDYPREQYF.

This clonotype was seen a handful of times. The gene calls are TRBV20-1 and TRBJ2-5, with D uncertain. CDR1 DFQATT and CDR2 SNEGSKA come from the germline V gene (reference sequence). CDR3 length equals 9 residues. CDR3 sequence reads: CSDKETQYF. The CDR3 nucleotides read TGCAGCGACAAAGAGACCCAGTACTTC.

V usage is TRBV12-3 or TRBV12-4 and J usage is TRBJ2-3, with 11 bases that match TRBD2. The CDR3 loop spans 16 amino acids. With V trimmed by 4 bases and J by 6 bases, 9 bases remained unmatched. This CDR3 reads CASSSGLAVFGDTQYF. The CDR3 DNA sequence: TGTGCCAGCAGTTCGGGACTAGCGGTTTTCGGGGATACGCAGTATTTT.

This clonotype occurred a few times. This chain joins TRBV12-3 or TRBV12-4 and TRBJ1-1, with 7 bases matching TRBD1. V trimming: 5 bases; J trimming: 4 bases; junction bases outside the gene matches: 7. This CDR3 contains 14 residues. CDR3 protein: CASSIRQGGTEAFF. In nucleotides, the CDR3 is TGTGCCAGCAGTATCAGACAGGGAGGCACTGAAGCTTTCTTT.

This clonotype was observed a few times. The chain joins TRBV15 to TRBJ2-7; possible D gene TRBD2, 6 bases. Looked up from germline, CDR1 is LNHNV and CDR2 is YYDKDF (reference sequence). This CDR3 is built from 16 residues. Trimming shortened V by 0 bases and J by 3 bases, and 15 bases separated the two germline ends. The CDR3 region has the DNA TGTGCCACCAGCAGAGAATGGCGGCAGGGAGGCTACGAGCAGTACTTC. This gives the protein CATSREWRQGGYEQYF.

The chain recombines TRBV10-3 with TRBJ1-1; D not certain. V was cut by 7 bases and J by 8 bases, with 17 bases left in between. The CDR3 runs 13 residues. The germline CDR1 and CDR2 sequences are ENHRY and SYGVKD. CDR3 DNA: TGTGCCATCACTAGAGCCACGGACGTAGAAGCTTTCTTT. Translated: CAITRATDVEAFF.

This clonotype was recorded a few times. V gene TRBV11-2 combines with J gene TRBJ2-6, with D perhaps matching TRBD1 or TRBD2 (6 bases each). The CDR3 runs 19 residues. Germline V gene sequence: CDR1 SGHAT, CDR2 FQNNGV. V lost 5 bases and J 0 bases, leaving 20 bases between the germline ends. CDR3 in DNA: TGTGCCAGCAGCATAAGGGGGGCTAGCGCCTCCTCTGGGGCCAACGTCCTGACTTTC. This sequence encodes CASSIRGASASSGANVLTF.

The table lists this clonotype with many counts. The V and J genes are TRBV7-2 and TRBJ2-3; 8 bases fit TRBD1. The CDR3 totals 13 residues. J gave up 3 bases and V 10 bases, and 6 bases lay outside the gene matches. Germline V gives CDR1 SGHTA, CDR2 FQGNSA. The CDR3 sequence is CAIGQGGTDTQYF. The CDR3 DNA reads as TGTGCCATTGGACAGGGAGGTACAGATACGCAGTATTTT.

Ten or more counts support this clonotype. CDR3 nucleotide sequence: TGTGCCAGCAGCTTAATGGAGGATGGCTACACCTTC. Translation: CASSLMEDGYTF. V gene TRBV11-2 combines with J gene TRBJ1-2; no firm D call. V lost 2 bases and J lost 6, with 7 bases in between. Germline V gene sequence: CDR1 SGHAT, CDR2 FQNNGV. This CDR3 is 12 amino acids long.

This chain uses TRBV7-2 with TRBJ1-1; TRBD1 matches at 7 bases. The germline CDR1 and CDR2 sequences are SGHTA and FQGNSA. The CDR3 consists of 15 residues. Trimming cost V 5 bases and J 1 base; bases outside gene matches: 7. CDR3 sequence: CASSVGGTANTEAFF. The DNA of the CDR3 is TGTGCCAGCAGCGTGGGAGGGACAGCGAACACTGAAGCTTTCTTT.

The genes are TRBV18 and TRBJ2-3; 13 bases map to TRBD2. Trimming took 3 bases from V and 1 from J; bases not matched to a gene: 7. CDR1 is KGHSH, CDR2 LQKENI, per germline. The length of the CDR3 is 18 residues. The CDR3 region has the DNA TGTGCCAGCTCACCCTACACCGGGACTAGCGGGGGCACAGATACGCAGTATTTT. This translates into CASSPYTGTSGGTDTQYF.

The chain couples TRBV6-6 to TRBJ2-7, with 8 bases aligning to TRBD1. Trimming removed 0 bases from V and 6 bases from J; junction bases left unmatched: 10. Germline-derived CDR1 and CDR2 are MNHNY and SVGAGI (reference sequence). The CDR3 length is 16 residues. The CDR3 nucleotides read TGTGCCAGCAGTTACTCGCCGACAGGGGAGGCAGGCGAGCAGTACGTC. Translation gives CASSYSPTGEAGEQYV.

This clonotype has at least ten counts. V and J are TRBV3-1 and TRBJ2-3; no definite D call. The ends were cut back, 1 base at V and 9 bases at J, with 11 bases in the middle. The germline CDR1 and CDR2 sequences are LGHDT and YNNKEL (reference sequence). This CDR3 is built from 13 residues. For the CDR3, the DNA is TGTGCCAGCAGCCAAGTACTTGGCGTGACGCAGTATTTT. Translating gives CASSQVLGVTQYF.

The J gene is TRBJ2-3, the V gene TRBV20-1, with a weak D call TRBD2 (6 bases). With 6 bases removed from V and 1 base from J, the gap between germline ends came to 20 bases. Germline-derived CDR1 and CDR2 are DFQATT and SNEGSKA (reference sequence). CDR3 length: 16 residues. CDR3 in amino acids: CSAPRAGLDGTDTQYF. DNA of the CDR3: TGCAGTGCGCCTCGTGCGGGACTCGACGGCACAGATACGCAGTATTTT.